This T cell receptor (beta chain) was recorded in a study of cytomegalovirus exposure and HLA in healthy donors. Study-wide results and caveats: From TCR beta sequences, most subjects' HLA-A and HLA-B alleles were reportedly predicted accurately.

Those who donated were healthy bone marrow donors. Nominally healthy donors were sampled, though unrecorded immune exposures were likely. Germline V CDR1 and CDR2: SGHRS, YFSETQ. This CDR3 is built from 15 residues. V was clipped by 1 base and J by 3 bases; unmatched bases: 7. In this sample, this clone turned up a few times. Its antigen is unidentified. The study ran its PCR with 60 Vbeta and 13 Jbeta primers. TCRdb's copy holds only in-frame clones and misses some; the assay was immunoSEQ multiplex PCR. This sample has 150,000 to 200,000 clones, with 81% found just once. Sequencing input: PBMCs. This chain connects TRBV5-1 to TRBJ2-7; TRBD1 agrees at 7 bases. This sequence originates from a man younger than 35 in good health and CMV-seronegative. CDR3 nucleotides: TGCGCCAGCAGCTTGCGGGCCGGGACAGACTACGAGCAGTACTTC. Translating it yields CASSLRAGTDYEQYF.